Listed below are T cell receptor beta chains from one sample, sequenced in a study of T cells in Graves' hyperthyroidism and ophthalmopathy. One entry per CDR3 protein, called by TCRdb with MiXCR from the multiplex PCR reads. The profile shows 390,000 or so distinct CDR3 sequences, roughly 14% of them singletons. The sequenced material came from blood. These receptors all come from a man between 18 and 35 years old with Graves' ophthalmopathy. CDR3s include the opening cysteine and the closing phenylalanine or tryptophan. The D gene is left open where the match is weak. The size field is filled for only some rows; it gives once, few, many or a size class.

CDR3 DNA	CDR3 protein	V gene	J gene	D gene	clone size
TGCAGTCCAGGGGGAGATACGCAGTATTTT	CSPGGDTQYF	TRBV20-1	TRBJ2-3	TRBD1	NA
TGCAGCGTTGAAGATCTGGCAGATAGGATGAACACTGAAGCTTTCTTT	CSVEDLADRMNTEAFF	TRBV29-1	TRBJ1-1	NA	many
TGCAGTGCTAGAGATAGGGACGGACAGGGGTTTTCCTACGAGCAGTACTTC	CSARDRDGQGFSYEQYF	TRBV20-1	TRBJ2-7	TRBD1	many
TGTGCCAGCAGCTTGGCGACAGGCCCCTTCTACGAGCAGTACTTC	CASSLATGPFYEQYF	TRBV5-4	TRBJ2-7	NA	NA
TGTGCCAGCGCTAGGCCGAACACAGATACGCAGTATTTT	CASARPNTDTQYF	TRBV6-1	TRBJ2-3	NA	few
TGTGCCAGCAGTTACTGGGAGAACACTGAAGCTTTCTTT	CASSYWENTEAFF	TRBV6-5	TRBJ1-1	NA	many
TGTGCCAGCAGCCCCGCCCACCTAGCGGGTGTGGGAGATACGCAGCATTTT	CASSPAHLAGVGDTQHF	TRBV28	TRBJ1-5	NA	NA
TGTGCCAGCAGCCGCCAGTTAGCGCGAGAGGGCAATAAGCAGTTCTTC	CASSRQLAREGNKQFF	TRBV7-2	TRBJ2-1	NA	NA
TGTGCCAGCAGCTTACCCCCTCCGGGACAGAGTAAATTTATCTATGGCTACACCTTC	CASSLPPPGQSKFIYGYTF	TRBV7-9	TRBJ1-2	TRBD1	NA
TGTGCCAGCCTCTTCGATCCTTGGGGCAATCAGCCCCAGCATTTT	CASLFDPWGNQPQHF	TRBV6-1	TRBJ1-5	NA	NA
TGTGCCAGCAGTAGGGGTGCGGGACAAACACTCACCGGGGAGCTGTTTTTT	CASSRGAGQTLTGELFF	TRBV6-1	TRBJ2-2	NA	few
TGTGCCAGCAGTGTGCGGGAGGGCCCTGATACGCAGTATTTT	CASSVREGPDTQYF	TRBV2	TRBJ2-3	TRBD2	many